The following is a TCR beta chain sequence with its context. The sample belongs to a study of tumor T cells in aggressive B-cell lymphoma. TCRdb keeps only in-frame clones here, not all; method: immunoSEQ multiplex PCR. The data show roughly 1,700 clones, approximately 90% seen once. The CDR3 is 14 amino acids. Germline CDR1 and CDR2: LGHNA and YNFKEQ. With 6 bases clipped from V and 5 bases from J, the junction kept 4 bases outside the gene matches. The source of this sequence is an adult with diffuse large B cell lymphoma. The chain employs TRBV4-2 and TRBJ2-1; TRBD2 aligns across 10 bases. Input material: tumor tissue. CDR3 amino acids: CASRRLAGDNEQFF. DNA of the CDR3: TGTGCCAGCAGAAGGCTAGCGGGGGACAATGAGCAGTTCTTC.